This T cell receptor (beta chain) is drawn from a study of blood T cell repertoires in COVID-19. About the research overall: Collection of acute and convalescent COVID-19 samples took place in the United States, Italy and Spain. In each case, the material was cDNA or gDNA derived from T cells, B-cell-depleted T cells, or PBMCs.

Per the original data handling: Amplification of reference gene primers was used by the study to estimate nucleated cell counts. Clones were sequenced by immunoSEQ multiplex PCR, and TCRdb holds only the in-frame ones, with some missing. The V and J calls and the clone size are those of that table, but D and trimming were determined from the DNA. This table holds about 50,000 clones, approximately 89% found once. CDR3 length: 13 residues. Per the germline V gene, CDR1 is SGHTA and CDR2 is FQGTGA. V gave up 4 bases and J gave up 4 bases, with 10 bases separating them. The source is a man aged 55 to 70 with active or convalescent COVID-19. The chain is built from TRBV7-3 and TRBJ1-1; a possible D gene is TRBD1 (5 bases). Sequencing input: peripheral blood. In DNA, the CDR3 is TGTGCCAGCAGCTCCATGGGGGGCACTGAAGCTTTCTTT. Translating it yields CASSSMGGTEAFF.